This T cell receptor (beta chain) was found in a study of CD8+ T cells in alopecia areata (dated by TCRdb to the late 2010s). With respect to the entire study: Treated patients were enrolled in an open-label pilot trial of oral tofacitinib at 5 to 10 mg twice daily for moderate-to-severe alopecia areata. The SALT score, which quantifies the percentage of affected scalp surface area, was used to measure disease severity in treated patients. Clonality in the scalp was compared among normal scalp (n=4), patchy alopecia areata scalp (n=8), and alopecia totalis/universalis scalp (n=8). Tofacitinib-treated patients had biopsies at baseline and at 4 and 24 weeks of treatment, with a later scalp biopsy in several patients. Human TCRbeta sequencing covered scalp tissue and sorted CD4+ and CD8+ peripheral blood T cells from patchy and totalis/universalis alopecia areata patients and healthy controls. RNA was obtained with the PAXgene miRNA kit for fixed scalp, the miRNeasy kit for PBMCs, and the RNeasy kit for mouse skin. In both human patients and the C3H/HeJ mouse model, the study applied high-throughput TCRbeta sequencing to look at T cell clonal expansion in alopecia areata. immunoSEQ multiplex PCR using 35 Vbeta forward primers and 13 Jbeta reverse primers was used to amplify TCRbeta CDR3 regions. Patients received tofacitinib for 6 to 18 months and were then followed off drug for 6 months to check for delayed response and recurrence. Summary of the overall study and its limitations: Scalp TCR repertoire analysis is complicated because resident alphabeta T cells in normal human skin are also sequenced, whereas mouse skin is dominated by gammadelta T cells. During tofacitinib treatment, many expanded lesional clones remained in scalp and blood, and this persistence may partly explain relapse after treatment is stopped. Because the treated cohort was small and included a single nonresponder, larger studies are needed to assess links between baseline CD8+ expansion and response. Lesional scalp, especially in alopecia totalis/universalis, showed higher clonality and more expanded CD8+ clones than normal scalp, suggesting antigenic drive. Tofacitinib significantly lowered scalp clonality and the number of expanded CD8+ clones among the top 100 scalp clones. TCR sequences shared between patients were less clear than in mice, possibly partly because of HLA diversity in the patient population.

The CDR3, cysteine through phenylalanine, is 14 amino acids long. Here the CDR3 DNA is all that survives: 42 bases in frame from base 1. CDR1 MDHEN and CDR2 SYDVKM are derived from the germline V gene. Trimming removed 2 bases from V and 0 bases from J, leaving 6 bases between the germline ends. According to the study, the label for this sample's time point signals: 24 weeks on oral tofacitinib. The treatment or condition label, read with the paper, signifies: oral pan-JAK inhibitor, 5-10 mg twice daily. Peripheral blood and lesional scalp punch biopsies were obtained from patients with alopecia areata. PBMCs were isolated by density centrifugation and stained for CD3, CD4 and CD8, after which CD4+ and CD8+ T cells were sorted on a FACSAria. The library was built by means of the immunoSEQ multiplex PCR assay. RNA was extracted from all samples and reverse transcribed into cDNA, which served as template for TCR sequencing. SuperScript III was used to make first-strand cDNA, primed with a 2:1 mix of oligo-dT and random hexamers. A synthetic immune receptor repertoire was used to assess amplification bias, and residual bias was removed computationally. In the original analysis: After raw reads were preprocessed to remove errors, the CDR3 was defined following IMGT conventions as running from the conserved cysteine to phenylalanine. Clonality was computed by normalizing Shannon entropy by log2 of the number of productive unique TCRs and subtracting the result from 1. CD4 or CD8 identity of scalp clones was inferred by cross-referencing scalp TCRbeta sequences with sorted blood CD4 and CD8 repertoires. TCRdb retrieved this table from immuneACCESS and kept in-frame rearrangements only. Not all clones are present; in checked studies, unresolved V genes account for under half, and no reason is known for the remainder. V and J calls plus clone size are reproduced from that table; the DNA served to infer D and trimming. In all, the sample holds fewer than 350,000 clones, and 58% of those were seen once. The top ten clonotypes cover under 2% of the sample.

The sample holds a few counts of this clone. It lacks a known antigen. No qualities accompany the bases; no much larger clone lies one base away. The source is a human donor with alopecia areata. This receptor chain uses TRBV28 and TRBJ2-3, with the D gene not confidently named. The sequences come from CD4+ T cells sorted from blood, collected at week 24, from a patient treated with tofacitinib. The CDR3 corresponds to CASSLMVSTDTQYF. Read as DNA, the sequence is TGTGCCAGCAGTTTAATGGTCAGCACAGATACGCAGTATTTT.